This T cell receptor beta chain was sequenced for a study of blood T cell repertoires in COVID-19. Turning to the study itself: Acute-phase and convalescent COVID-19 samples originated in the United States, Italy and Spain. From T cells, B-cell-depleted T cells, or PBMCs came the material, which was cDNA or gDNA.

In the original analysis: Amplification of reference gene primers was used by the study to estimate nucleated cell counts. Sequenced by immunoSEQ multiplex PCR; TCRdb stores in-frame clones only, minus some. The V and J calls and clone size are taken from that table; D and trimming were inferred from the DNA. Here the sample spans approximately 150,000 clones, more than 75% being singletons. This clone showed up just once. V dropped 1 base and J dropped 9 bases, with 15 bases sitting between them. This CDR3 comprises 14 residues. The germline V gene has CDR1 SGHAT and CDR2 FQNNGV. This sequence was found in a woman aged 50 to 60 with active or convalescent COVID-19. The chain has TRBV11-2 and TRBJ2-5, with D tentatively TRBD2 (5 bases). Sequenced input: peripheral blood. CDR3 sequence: CASSLVSDSPPQYF. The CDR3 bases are TGTGCCAGCAGCTTAGTTAGCGATTCTCCCCCCCAGTACTTC.